This T cell receptor beta chain was retrieved from a study of beta chain features in type 1 diabetes. V lost 2 bases, J lost 6 bases, and 9 bases stayed unmatched. CDR3 size: 15 residues. Germline lookup yields CDR1 GTSNPN and CDR2 SVGIG (reference sequence). Per donor, one heparinised blood draw averaged approximately 110 mL. Each of the CD4+ naive, central memory, regulatory and stem cell-like memory populations was sorted via CD45RO/CCR7/CD25/CD127/CD95/CD27. This clone has only one observation. Antigen: not known. The isolated RNA, all of it, was reverse transcribed, so expressed TCRB transcripts were what got sequenced. Generated by immunoSEQ multiplex PCR, the TCRdb table keeps only in-frame clones and is missing some. The sample lists 300,000 to 450,000 clones, roughly 12% occurring once. Findings and limits, study-wide: Among all four CD4+ subsets, Type 1 diabetes patients had TCRB CDR3s that were moderately but significantly shorter.

The sequenced material came from naive CD4+ T cells from blood. This clonotype was sampled from a man younger than 35 in good health. The chain joins TRBV30 to TRBJ1-5; 8 nucleotides align to TRBD1. CDR3 loop: CAWSTGQGTFQPQHF. Written as DNA, the CDR3 is TGTGCCTGGAGTACCGGACAGGGCACTTTTCAGCCCCAGCATTTT.